The rows below give T cell receptor beta chains drawn from one sample of a study of T cell responses to AZD1222 COVID-19 vaccine. Here immunoSEQ multiplex PCR was the method, and the copy in TCRdb shows in-frame clones only, minus some. Of about 150,000 clones listed, 80% to 95% are singletons. The source was peripheral blood, collected on day 0 of AZD1222 vaccination. These receptors came from an adult in good health. Each CDR3 is given with its conserved first and last residue. Fields, in order: D gene, clone size, V gene, J gene, CDR3 DNA, CDR3 protein. The D gene is left open where the match is weak. Not all rows give a size; the values are once, few, many and, for expanded clones, a class.

D: NA
size: NA
V: TRBV9
J: TRBJ2-7
DNA: TGTGCCAGCAGCGTCGTACCGGGGGCGGGGGAGCAGTACTTC
CDR3: CASSVVPGAGEQYF

D: NA
size: NA
V: TRBV4-3
J: TRBJ2-2
DNA: TGCGCCAGCAGCCAAGATAGGGGACCAGTAAATACCGGGGAGCTGTTTTTT
CDR3: CASSQDRGPVNTGELFF

D: NA
size: NA
V: TRBV7-2
J: TRBJ2-7
DNA: TGTGCCAGCAGCTTAGTATGGGACGAGCAGTACTTC
CDR3: CASSLVWDEQYF

D: NA
size: once
V: TRBV9
J: TRBJ1-6
DNA: TGTGCCAGCAGCGTAGGGGATTCACCCCTCCACTTT
CDR3: CASSVGDSPLHF

D: TRBD1
size: NA
V: TRBV3-1/TRBV3-2
J: TRBJ1-2
DNA: TGTGCCAGCAGCCCCAGACAGGGCTTCTATGGCTACACCTTC
CDR3: CASSPRQGFYGYTF

D: NA
size: NA
V: TRBV7-8
J: TRBJ2-1
DNA: TGTGCCAGCAGCAGCTCGGGAACCTCAGGCTACAATGAGCAGTTCTTC
CDR3: CASSSSGTSGYNEQFF

D: NA
size: NA
V: TRBV12-3/TRBV12-4
J: TRBJ2-7
DNA: TGTGCCAGCAGTTTTGAGCGCGAGCAGTACTTC
CDR3: CASSFEREQYF

D: NA
size: NA
V: TRBV19
J: TRBJ1-2
DNA: TGTGCCAGTAGTATCCACCCCGGGGGGGACTATGGCTACACCTTC
CDR3: CASSIHPGGDYGYTF

D: NA
size: once
V: TRBV9
J: TRBJ1-1
DNA: TGTGCCAGCAGCGTTAGGGGGAGCACTGAAGCTTTCTTT
CDR3: CASSVRGSTEAFF

D: NA
size: NA
V: TRBV5-1
J: TRBJ2-1
DNA: TGCGCCAGCAGCCTAGTCTTGGGTGAGCAGTTCTTC
CDR3: CASSLVLGEQFF

D: NA
size: NA
V: TRBV7-2
J: TRBJ1-5
DNA: TGTGCCAGCAGCCCAAGCGGGGGCAATCAGCCCCAGCATTTT
CDR3: CASSPSGGNQPQHF

D: TRBD2
size: NA
V: TRBV5-4
J: TRBJ2-5
DNA: TGTGCCAGCAGCTTGGACCCAGCGGGAGGCGGGGAGACCCAGTACTTC
CDR3: CASSLDPAGGGETQYF

D: NA
size: NA
V: TRBV5-1
J: TRBJ1-4
DNA: TGCGCCAGCAGCTTTAGACAGGCTGCGGAAAAACTGTTTTTT
CDR3: CASSFRQAAEKLFF

D: TRBD2
size: NA
V: TRBV6-5
J: TRBJ2-1
DNA: TGTGCCAGCAGTCTCGGACTAGCGGGAGGTGAGCTCTTC
CDR3: CASSLGLAGGELF

D: NA
size: NA
V: TRBV10-2
J: TRBJ2-7
DNA: TGCGCCAGCACTGGGGTAACTAGAGGCTACGAGCAGTACTTC
CDR3: CASTGVTRGYEQYF

D: TRBD2
size: NA
V: TRBV10-3
J: TRBJ2-7
DNA: TGTGCCATCAGTGAGAGCGGGAGTACCTACGAGCAGTACTTC
CDR3: CAISESGSTYEQYF

D: TRBD1
size: NA
V: TRBV30
J: TRBJ2-7
DNA: TGTGCCTGGAGTGTTACAGGGGGCTACGAGCAGTACTTC
CDR3: CAWSVTGGYEQYF

D: NA
size: NA
V: TRBV7-3
J: TRBJ2-1
DNA: TGTGCCAGCAGCTCGGACCCCTGGAATGAGCAGTTCTTC
CDR3: CASSSDPWNEQFF

D: NA
size: once
V: TRBV10-3
J: TRBJ2-1
DNA: TGTGCCATCAGTGAGTCAGGTCGGGGGAGCACGCCGGGGAATGAGCAGTTCTTC
CDR3: CAISESGRGSTPGNEQFF

D: NA
size: NA
V: TRBV14
J: TRBJ2-1
DNA: TGTGCCAGCAGCCAAGATTTACCGGGACAGCAGTTCTTC
CDR3: CASSQDLPGQQFF

D: NA
size: NA
V: TRBV7-6
J: TRBJ1-1
DNA: TGTGCCAGCAGCTTAGGGGCCCGGAGGGGCGTGCACACTGAAGCTTTCTTT
CDR3: CASSLGARRGVHTEAFF

D: TRBD1
size: NA
V: TRBV5-6
J: TRBJ1-3
DNA: TGTGCCAGCAGCTTTGAGTTGCGCGCGACAGGGCTTGGAAACACCATATATTTT
CDR3: CASSFELRATGLGNTIYF

D: TRBD1
size: NA
V: TRBV7-2
J: TRBJ1-2
DNA: TGTGCCAGCAGCCGGACAGGGCGGCCTATTGGCTACACCTTC
CDR3: CASSRTGRPIGYTF

D: NA
size: NA
V: TRBV6-5
J: TRBJ2-1
DNA: TGTGCCAGCCGGGGTCAGGGTAATGTCAATGAGCAGTTCTTC
CDR3: CASRGQGNVNEQFF

D: NA
size: NA
V: TRBV7-8
J: TRBJ1-1
DNA: TGTGCCAGCAGCTTATTGGGGAACACTGAAGCTTTCTTT
CDR3: CASSLLGNTEAFF

D: TRBD2
size: once
V: TRBV29-1
J: TRBJ2-1
DNA: TGCAGCGTTGAAGTAAGCGGGAGCGCAAACGATGAGCAGTTCTTC
CDR3: CSVEVSGSANDEQFF

D: TRBD2
size: NA
V: TRBV4-1
J: TRBJ2-1
DNA: TGCGCCAGCAGCGAGACTAGCGGCTCCTACAATGAGCAGTTCTTC
CDR3: CASSETSGSYNEQFF

D: NA
size: NA
V: TRBV2
J: TRBJ2-7
DNA: TGTGCCAGCAGTGAAGTTGCAGGGGAGAACGAGCAGTACTTC
CDR3: CASSEVAGENEQYF

D: TRBD2
size: NA
V: TRBV12-5
J: TRBJ2-1
DNA: TGTGCTAGTGGTTTGACTACGCGCGGGAGGGGCAATGAGCAGTTCTTC
CDR3: CASGLTTRGRGNEQFF

D: TRBD1
size: NA
V: TRBV6-5
J: TRBJ2-7
DNA: TGTGCCAGCAGTCGACAGGGGGCAAGGGAGCAGTACTTC
CDR3: CASSRQGAREQYF

D: TRBD2
size: NA
V: TRBV2
J: TRBJ2-1
DNA: TGTGCCAGCAGGACTAGCGGAGAGCAGTTCTTC
CDR3: CASRTSGEQFF

D: NA
size: NA
V: TRBV3-1/TRBV3-2
J: TRBJ1-5
DNA: TGTGCCCTCCAGGGTACAGAGCATTTT
CDR3: CALQGTEHF

D: NA
size: NA
V: TRBV5-4
J: TRBJ2-2
DNA: TGTGCCAGCAGCCAGAAGGGAACCGGGGAGCTGTTTTTT
CDR3: CASSQKGTGELFF

D: TRBD2
size: NA
V: TRBV11-2
J: TRBJ2-7
DNA: TGTGCCAGCAGCATAGCGGGAGGGGGCGAGCAGTACTTC
CDR3: CASSIAGGGEQYF

D: TRBD2
size: NA
V: TRBV4-1
J: TRBJ2-3
DNA: TGCGCCAGCAGTCCTCGGACTAGCGGATACACAGATACGCAGTATTTT
CDR3: CASSPRTSGYTDTQYF

D: NA
size: few
V: TRBV4-1
J: TRBJ1-4
DNA: TGCGCCAGCAGCCAACCTTATGAAAAACTGTTTTTT
CDR3: CASSQPYEKLFF

D: NA
size: NA
V: TRBV5-1
J: TRBJ2-1
DNA: TGCGCCAGCAGTAGAGCGGTTGGTCCCGCCCCCCGCTCCAATGAGCAGTTCTTC
CDR3: CASSRAVGPAPRSNEQFF

D: TRBD1
size: NA
V: TRBV29-1
J: TRBJ2-3
DNA: TGCAGCGGCGCCCAGGGGGCGAGAGATACGCAGTATTTT
CDR3: CSGAQGARDTQYF

D: NA
size: NA
V: TRBV27
J: TRBJ1-2
DNA: TGTGCCAGCAGTGACAGTATGATTATCTATGGCTACACCTTC
CDR3: CASSDSMIIYGYTF

D: NA
size: NA
V: TRBV10-3
J: TRBJ1-3
DNA: TGTGCCATCAGTGATTTAATCCGTTTTACAGGCAGTGCTGGAAACACCATATATTTT
CDR3: CAISDLIRFTGSAGNTIYF

D: NA
size: NA
V: TRBV2
J: TRBJ1-2
DNA: TGTGCCAGCAGTGTTGGGGCGGGTGGCTACACCTTC
CDR3: CASSVGAGGYTF

D: NA
size: once
V: TRBV30
J: TRBJ1-1
DNA: TGTGCCTGGAGCGAGGGGTCGTTGGGGGCGCGGGCTTTCTTT
CDR3: CAWSEGSLGARAFF

D: TRBD2
size: NA
V: TRBV7-2
J: TRBJ2-7
DNA: TGTGCCAGCAGCCCGCGGACTAGCGGAACCTACGAGCAGTACTTC
CDR3: CASSPRTSGTYEQYF

D: NA
size: NA
V: TRBV6-1
J: TRBJ1-2
DNA: TGTGCCAGCAGTGAAGTCTCTGGCTACACCTTC
CDR3: CASSEVSGYTF

D: NA
size: NA
V: TRBV24-1
J: TRBJ2-2
DNA: TGTGCCACCAGTGATCCCGGGGGCGGGAACACCGGGGAGCTGTTTTTT
CDR3: CATSDPGGGNTGELFF

D: NA
size: NA
V: TRBV5-4
J: TRBJ1-4
DNA: TGTGCTTCTTCCAGAGCGGGGTTAAATGAAAAACTGTTTTTT
CDR3: CASSRAGLNEKLFF

D: NA
size: NA
V: TRBV18
J: TRBJ1-2
DNA: TGTGCCAGCTCACCACAAAACAATGGCTACACCTTC
CDR3: CASSPQNNGYTF

D: NA
size: NA
V: TRBV7-2
J: TRBJ2-7
DNA: TGTGCCAGCAGCCCGGGGATGAGGTCCTACGAGCAGTACTTC
CDR3: CASSPGMRSYEQYF

D: NA
size: NA
V: TRBV5-1
J: TRBJ2-7
DNA: TGCGCCAGCAGGCGGGAGGACAGGGACTACGAGCAGTACTTC
CDR3: CASRREDRDYEQYF

D: NA
size: NA
V: TRBV6-5
J: TRBJ1-1
DNA: TGTGCCAGCAGTTACCGAAAGAACACTGAAGCTTTCTTT
CDR3: CASSYRKNTEAFF

D: TRBD2
size: NA
V: TRBV5-1
J: TRBJ2-1
DNA: TGCGCCAGCAGCTCCATAGCGGGAGACGAGAATGAGCAGTTCTTC
CDR3: CASSSIAGDENEQFF